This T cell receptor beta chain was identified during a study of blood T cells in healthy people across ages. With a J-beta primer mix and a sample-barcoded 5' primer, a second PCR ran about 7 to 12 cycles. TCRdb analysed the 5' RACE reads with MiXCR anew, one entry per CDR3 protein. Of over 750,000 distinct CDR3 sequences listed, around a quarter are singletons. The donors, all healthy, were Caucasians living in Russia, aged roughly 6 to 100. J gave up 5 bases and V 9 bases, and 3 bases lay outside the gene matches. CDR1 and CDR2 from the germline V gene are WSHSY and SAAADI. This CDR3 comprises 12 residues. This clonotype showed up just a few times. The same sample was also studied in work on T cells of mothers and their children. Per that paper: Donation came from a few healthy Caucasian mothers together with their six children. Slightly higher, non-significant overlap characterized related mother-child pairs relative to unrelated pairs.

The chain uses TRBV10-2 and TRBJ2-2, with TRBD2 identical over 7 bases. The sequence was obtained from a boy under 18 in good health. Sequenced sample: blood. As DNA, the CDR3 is TGCGCCAGTAACGGGAGGACCGGGGAGCTGTTTTTT. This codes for CASNGRTGELFF.